The 13 T cell receptor beta chains reported below all come from one sample, sequenced in a study of Ad26.COV2.S vaccination and SARS-CoV-2 variants. Data came from immunoSEQ multiplex PCR; TCRdb stores just in-frame clones and leaves some out. The sample has about 680,000 clones, roughly 90% seen once; the top ten hold around 1.4%. Treatment specified: some 19 received Ad26.COV2.S at low or high dose, single or two shots; 5 received placebo; per-sample allocation not given. Collection of the samples took place on day 63 after the first injection of vaccine or placebo. The sequences come from peripheral blood, collected in a trial of Ad26.COV2.S vaccine versus placebo. The receptors originated from a person aged 18 to 59 who received the Ad26.COV2.S COVID-19 vaccine or a placebo.

This sequence joins TRBV28 and TRBJ2-7; TRBD1 agrees at 12 bases. The germline CDR1 and CDR2 sequences are MDHEN and SYDVKM. Trimming removed 5 bases from V and 3 bases from J; junction bases left unmatched: 11. CDR3 size: 17 residues. Here the CDR3 reads CASSGGTGGRRSYEQYF. The CDR3 coding sequence is TGTGCCAGCAGTGGCGGGACAGGGGGCAGGAGGAGCTACGAGCAGTACTTC.

This clone was seen just once. V usage is TRBV6-6 and J usage is TRBJ2-7, with 8 bases matching TRBD2. The V gene end was trimmed by 7 bases and the J gene end by 2 bases; junction bases not matched to a gene: 4. The germline CDR1 and CDR2 sequences are MNHNY and SVGAGI (reference sequence). There are 13 residues in the CDR3. The CDR3 nucleotides read TGTGCCAGCACCGGGGGGGAAGCCTACGAGCAGTACTTC. Translating gives CASTGGEAYEQYF.

This chain connects TRBV7-9 to TRBJ2-2; unclear D gene. V was pared by 5 bases and J by 1 base, with 14 bases between. Germline V CDR1 and CDR2: SEHNR, FQNEAQ (reference sequence). This CDR3 contains 16 residues. CDR3 in amino acids: CASSPVERRNTGELFF. CDR3 nucleotide sequence: TGTGCCAGCAGCCCCGTCGAGCGAAGGAACACCGGGGAGCTGTTTTTT.

The rearrangement links TRBV6-4 to TRBJ2-7, with a possible D match to TRBD1 (6 bases). Trimming took 5 bases from V and 1 from J, leaving 15 bases between them. There are 15 residues in the CDR3. Germline-derived CDR1 and CDR2 are MRHNA and SNTAGT. CDR3 in DNA: TGTGCCAGCAGTCTCCCTCCAGGGGTTTCCTACGAGCAGTACTTC. The encoded protein is CASSLPPGVSYEQYF.

The J gene is TRBJ2-3, the V gene TRBV19; D is unresolved. The germline CDR1 and CDR2 sequences are LNHDA and SQIVND (reference sequence). CDR3 size: 13 residues. Between the trimmed V and J ends, which lost 3 bases and 0 bases, there was a span of 4 bases. The CDR3 sequence: CASSIQSTDTQYF. CDR3 in DNA: TGTGCCAGTAGTATTCAGAGCACAGATACGCAGTATTTT.

CDR3 amino acids: CASSRAGGTGELFF. DNA for the CDR3: TGTGCCAGTAGTCGAGCGGGAGGGACCGGGGAGCTGTTTTTT. The chain recombines TRBV19 with TRBJ2-2; 10 nucleotides match TRBD2. The CDR3 totals 14 residues. From germline, CDR1 is LNHDA and CDR2 SQIVND (reference sequence). The V and J ends lost 5 bases and 5 bases, in that order; junction bases with no gene match: 2.

This rearrangement joins TRBV30 to TRBJ1-3; D is ambiguous. V gave up 3 bases and J gave up 0 bases, with 9 bases separating them. This CDR3 contains 14 residues. CDR1 and CDR2 (germline): GTSNPN, SVGIG (reference sequence). The CDR3 bases are TGTGCCTGGAGGGGTCACGTCTCTGGAAACACCATATATTTT. This gives the protein CAWRGHVSGNTIYF.

The chain couples TRBV18 to TRBJ2-7; the D is unclear. V was cut by 6 bases and J by 3 bases, with 6 bases left in between. Germline V gene sequence: CDR1 KGHSH, CDR2 LQKENI. This CDR3 comprises 11 residues. DNA for the CDR3: TGTGCCAGCTCCCGCGACTACGAGCAGTACTTC. This encodes CASSRDYEQYF.

A few counts support this clone. The gene calls are TRBV6-5 and TRBJ2-7, with D unclear. The CDR3 is made up of 13 amino acids. The germline V gene encodes CDR1 MNHEY and CDR2 SVGAGI. The ends were cut back, 8 bases at V and 9 bases at J, with 20 bases in the middle. The CDR3: CASSKHVYERQYF. Here the CDR3 DNA reads TGTGCCAGCTCTAAGCACGTTTACGAGCGGCAGTACTTC.

The CDR3 nucleotides are TGTGCCAGCCAGGGGCCCTATAGCAATCAGCCCCAGCATTTT. It is translated as CASQGPYSNQPQHF. J is TRBJ1-5 and V is TRBV7-9; maybe TRBD1 (6 bases). With 8 bases removed from V and 0 bases from J, the gap between germline ends came to 11 bases. Germline loops: CDR1 SEHNR, CDR2 FQNEAQ (reference sequence). The CDR3 runs to 14 residues.

The rearrangement links TRBV6-5 to TRBJ2-7; 13 bases line up with TRBD2. Germline trimming cut 7 bases from V and 0 bases from J; bases unmatched to any gene: 3. This CDR3 spans 15 amino acids. Germline V gene data show CDR1 as MNHEY and CDR2 as SVGAGI. Written as DNA, the CDR3 is TGTGCCAGCACTCGGACTAGCGGGAGCTCCTACGAGCAGTACTTC. Translating gives CASTRTSGSSYEQYF.

V and J are TRBV18 and TRBJ2-7, with 7 bases matching TRBD2. Looked up from germline, CDR1 is KGHSH and CDR2 is LQKENI. Trimming removed 3 bases from V and 5 bases from J; junction bases left unmatched: 7. This CDR3 has 14 residues. CDR3 DNA sequence: TGTGCCAGCTCACCCTTGGGACTATGGGACGAGCAGTACTTC. It encodes CASSPLGLWDEQYF.

The chain is built from TRBV4-3 and TRBJ2-5; D not resolved. Per germline, CDR1 LGHNA and CDR2 YSLEER. This CDR3 has 14 amino acids. V was pared by 0 bases and J by 4 bases, with 9 bases between. CDR3 in amino acids: CASSQDGQRETQYF. CDR3 sequence (DNA): TGCGCCAGCAGCCAAGACGGTCAGAGAGAGACCCAGTACTTC.